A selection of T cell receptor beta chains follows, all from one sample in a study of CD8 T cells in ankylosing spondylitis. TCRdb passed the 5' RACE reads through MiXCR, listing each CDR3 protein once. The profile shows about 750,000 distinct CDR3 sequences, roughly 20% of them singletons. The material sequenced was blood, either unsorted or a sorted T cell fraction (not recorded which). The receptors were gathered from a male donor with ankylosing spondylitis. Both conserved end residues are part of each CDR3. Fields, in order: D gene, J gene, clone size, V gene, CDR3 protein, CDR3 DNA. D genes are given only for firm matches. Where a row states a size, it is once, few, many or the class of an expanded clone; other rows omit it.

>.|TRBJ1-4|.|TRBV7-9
CASSPTGSEKLFF
TGTGCCAGCAGCCCCACGGGCTCCGAAAAACTGTTTTTT
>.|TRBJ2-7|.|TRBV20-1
CSASGRQGSYEQYF
TGCAGTGCTAGTGGGCGCCAGGGGTCCTACGAGCAGTACTTC
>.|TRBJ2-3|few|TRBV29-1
CSVEDGERVGDTQYF
TGCAGCGTTGAAGATGGGGAGAGGGTCGGAGATACGCAGTATTTT
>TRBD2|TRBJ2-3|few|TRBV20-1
CSVPAGSTDTQYF
TGCAGTGTGCCAGCGGGGAGCACAGATACGCAGTATTTT
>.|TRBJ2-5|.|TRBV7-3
CASSFTSSETQYF
TGTGCCAGCAGCTTCACTAGCTCGGAGACCCAGTACTTC
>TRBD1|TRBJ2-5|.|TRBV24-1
CATRDTGGVETQYF
TGTGCCACCAGGGATACAGGGGGCGTAGAGACCCAGTACTTC
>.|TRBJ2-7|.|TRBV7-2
CASSLGSRGYEQYF
TGTGCCAGCAGCTTAGGAAGCAGGGGTTACGAGCAGTACTTC
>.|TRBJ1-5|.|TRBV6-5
CASSYGATNSNQPQHF
TGTGCCAGCAGTTACGGGGCGACAAATAGCAATCAGCCCCAGCATTTT
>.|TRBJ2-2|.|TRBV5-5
CASSSRQVQNTGELFF
TGTGCCAGCAGCTCCCGACAGGTCCAGAACACCGGGGAGCTGTTTTTT
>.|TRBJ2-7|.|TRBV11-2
CASSWRTGEQYF
TGTGCCAGCAGCTGGAGGACGGGCGAGCAGTACTTC
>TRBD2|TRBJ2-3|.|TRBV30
CAWSGLAGKTDTQYF
TGTGCCTGGAGTGGTCTAGCGGGGAAGACAGATACGCAGTATTTT
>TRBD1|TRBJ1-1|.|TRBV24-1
CATRSRTGRNTEAFF
TGTGCCACCAGGAGCCGGACAGGGAGGAACACTGAAGCTTTCTTT
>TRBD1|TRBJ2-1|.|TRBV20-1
CSARDSRGWTDEQFF
TGCAGTGCAAGGGACAGTCGGGGTTGGACTGATGAGCAGTTCTTC
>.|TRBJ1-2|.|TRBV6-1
CAGSHDKQKNYGYTF
TGTGCCGGGAGCCACGACAAACAGAAGAACTATGGCTACACCTTC
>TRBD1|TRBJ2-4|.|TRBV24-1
CATSDPGTGKNIQYF
TGTGCCACCAGTGACCCAGGGACAGGGAAAAACATTCAGTACTTC
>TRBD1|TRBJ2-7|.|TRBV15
CATSRDHRDRGTYEQYF
TGTGCCACCAGCAGAGATCATCGGGACAGGGGTACCTACGAGCAGTACTTC
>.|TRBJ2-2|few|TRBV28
CASGLLDTGELFF
TGTGCCAGCGGTCTCCTAGACACCGGGGAGCTGTTTTTT
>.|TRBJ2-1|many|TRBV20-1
CSARAVAGGRNEQFF
TGCAGTGCTAGAGCTGTAGCAGGGGGGCGGAATGAGCAGTTCTTC
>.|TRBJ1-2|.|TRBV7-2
CASSLDGAGYGYTF
TGTGCCAGCAGCTTAGATGGGGCGGGTTATGGCTACACCTTC
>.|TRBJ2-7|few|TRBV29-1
CSVPGPYEQYF
TGCAGCGTTCCAGGGCCCTACGAGCAGTACTTC
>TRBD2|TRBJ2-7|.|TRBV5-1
CASSLSLAGPYEQYF
TGCGCCAGCAGCTTAAGCCTAGCGGGACCCTACGAGCAGTACTTC
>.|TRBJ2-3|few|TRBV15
CATSRDRGSTDTQYF
TGTGCCACCAGCAGAGACAGGGGTAGCACAGATACGCAGTATTTT
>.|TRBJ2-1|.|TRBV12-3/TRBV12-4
CASSRTGEQFF
TGTGCCAGCAGTAGAACGGGTGAGCAGTTCTTC
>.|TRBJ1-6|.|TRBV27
CASTRIGSYNSPLHF
TGTGCCAGCACTCGAATCGGTTCCTATAATTCACCCCTCCACTTT
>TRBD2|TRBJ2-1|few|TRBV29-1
CSVERGLAENYNEQFF
TGCAGCGTCGAACGCGGACTAGCGGAAAACTACAATGAGCAGTTCTTC
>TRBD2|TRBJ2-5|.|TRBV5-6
CASSWGLEVGETQYF
TGTGCCAGCAGCTGGGGACTAGAGGTAGGGGAGACCCAGTACTTC